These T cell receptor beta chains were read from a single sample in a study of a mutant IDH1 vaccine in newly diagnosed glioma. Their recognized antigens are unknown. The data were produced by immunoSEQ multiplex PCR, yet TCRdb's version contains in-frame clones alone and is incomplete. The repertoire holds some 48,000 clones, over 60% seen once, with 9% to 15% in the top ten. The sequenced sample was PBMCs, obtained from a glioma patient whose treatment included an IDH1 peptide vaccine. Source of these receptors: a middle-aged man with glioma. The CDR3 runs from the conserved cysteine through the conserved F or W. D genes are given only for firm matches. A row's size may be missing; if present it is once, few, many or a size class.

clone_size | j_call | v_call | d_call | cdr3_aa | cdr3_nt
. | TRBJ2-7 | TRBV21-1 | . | CASSIFPGGNPLFYEQYF | TGTGCCAGCAGTATTTTTCCGGGGGGGAATCCTCTTTTTTACGAGCAGTACTTC
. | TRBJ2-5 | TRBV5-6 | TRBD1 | CASTLQGARETQYF | TGTGCCAGCACTCTACAGGGGGCGAGAGAGACCCAGTACTTC
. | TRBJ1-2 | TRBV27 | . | CASGPDWDDGYTF | TGTGCCAGCGGCCCGGATTGGGACGATGGCTACACCTTC
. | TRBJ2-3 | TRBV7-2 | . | CASSLYSPPPSTDTQYF | TGTGCCAGCAGCTTATATAGCCCCCCTCCCAGCACAGATACGCAGTATTTT
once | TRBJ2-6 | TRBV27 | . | CASSLGHYSGANVLTF | TGTGCCAGCAGTTTAGGACACTACTCTGGGGCCAACGTCCTGACTTTC
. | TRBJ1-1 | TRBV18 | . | CASSPGGDTEAFF | TGTGCCAGCTCACCCGGCGGGGACACTGAAGCTTTCTTT
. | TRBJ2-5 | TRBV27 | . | CASSSSGTQYF | TGTGCCAGCAGTTCATCAGGGACCCAGTACTTC
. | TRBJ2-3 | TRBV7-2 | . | CASSLMVATSTDTQYF | TGTGCCAGCAGCTTAATGGTAGCGACTAGCACAGATACGCAGTATTTT
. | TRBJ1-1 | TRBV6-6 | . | CASRSGRLNTEAFF | TGTGCCAGCAGATCCGGACGGCTGAACACTGAAGCTTTCTTT
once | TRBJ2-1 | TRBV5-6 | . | CASVVGGPGLGEQFF | TGTGCCAGCGTGGTGGGAGGACCCGGCCTCGGCGAGCAGTTCTTC
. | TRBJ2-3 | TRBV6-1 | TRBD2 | CASSEAAGGTDTQYF | TGTGCCAGCAGTGAAGCAGCGGGAGGCACAGATACGCAGTATTTT
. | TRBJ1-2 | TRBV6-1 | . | CASSEGRGNYGYTF | TGTGCCAGCAGTGAGGGCAGGGGAAACTATGGCTACACCTTC
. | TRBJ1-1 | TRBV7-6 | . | CASSRGLENTEAFF | TGTGCCAGCAGCCGCGGGTTAGAGAACACTGAAGCTTTCTTT
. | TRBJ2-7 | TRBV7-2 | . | CASSLDIRIHF | TGTGCCAGCAGCTTAGATATCAGAATACACTTC
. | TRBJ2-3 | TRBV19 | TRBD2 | CASSRSGRSVRSDTQYF | TGTGCCAGTAGTCGGAGCGGGAGATCAGTCCGATCAGATACGCAGTATTTT
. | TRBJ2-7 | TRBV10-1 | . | CASSESSTGNEQYF | TGCGCCAGCAGTGAGTCGTCTACGGGCAACGAGCAGTACTTC
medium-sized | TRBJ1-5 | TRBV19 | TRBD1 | CASSDTTGGNQPQHF | TGTGCCAGTAGTGACACGACAGGGGGCAATCAGCCCCAGCATTTT
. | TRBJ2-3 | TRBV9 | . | CASSVRDHTDTQYF | TGTGCCAGCAGCGTCCGGGACCACACAGATACGCAGTATTTT
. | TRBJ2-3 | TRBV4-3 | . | CASSPLEGTDTQYF | TGCGCCAGCAGCCCCTTAGAAGGCACAGATACGCAGTATTTT
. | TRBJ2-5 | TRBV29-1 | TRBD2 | CSSTSGSRGEQYF | TGCAGTTCTACTAGCGGCAGTAGGGGGGAGCAGTACTTC
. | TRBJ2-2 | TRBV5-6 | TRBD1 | CASSLTGDTGELFF | TGTGCCAGCAGCTTGACAGGGGACACCGGGGAGCTGTTTTTT
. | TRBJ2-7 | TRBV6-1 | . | CASSVGAGSSYEQYF | TGTGCCAGCAGTGTTGGAGCCGGGAGCTCCTACGAGCAGTACTTC
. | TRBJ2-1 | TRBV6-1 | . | CASSEGQLPPNEQFF | TGTGCCAGCAGTGAAGGGCAACTACCCCCGAATGAGCAGTTCTTC
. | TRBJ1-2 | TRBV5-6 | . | CASSLGSTGPSHGYTF | TGTGCCAGCAGCTTGGGATCCACAGGACCTAGCCATGGCTACACCTTC
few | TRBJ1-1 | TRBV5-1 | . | CASSFRGNTEAFF | TGCGCCAGCAGCTTCAGGGGGAACACTGAAGCTTTCTTT
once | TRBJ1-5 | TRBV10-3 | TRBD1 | CAISGTGTGRGSQPQHF | TGTGCCATCAGTGGGACCGGGACAGGGCGAGGGAGTCAGCCCCAGCATTTT
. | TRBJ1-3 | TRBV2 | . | CASSSDWGNTIYF | TGTGCCAGCAGTTCCGACTGGGGAAACACCATATATTTT
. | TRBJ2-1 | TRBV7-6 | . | CASSLSSYNEQFF | TGTGCCAGCAGCTTAAGCTCCTACAATGAGCAGTTCTTC
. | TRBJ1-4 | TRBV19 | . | CASSGAITNEKLFF | TGTGCCAGTAGTGGCGCCATCACTAATGAAAAACTGTTTTTT
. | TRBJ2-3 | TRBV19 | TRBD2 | CASSMASGRETDTQYF | TGTGCCAGTAGTATGGCTAGCGGGAGGGAGACAGATACGCAGTATTTT
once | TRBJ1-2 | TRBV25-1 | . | CASDKGSSPPTF | TGTGCCAGCGATAAGGGCTCTAGTCCTCCCACCTTC
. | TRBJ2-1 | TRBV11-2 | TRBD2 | CASSPGTSGTRQQFF | TGTGCCAGCAGTCCCGGGACTAGCGGGACCCGCCAGCAGTTCTTC
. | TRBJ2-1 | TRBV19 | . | CASSISRTSNEQFF | TGTGCCAGTAGTATCTCCCGGACCAGCAATGAGCAGTTCTTC
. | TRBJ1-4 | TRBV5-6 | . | CASSLDQPGHNEKLFF | TGTGCCAGCAGCTTGGACCAACCAGGTCATAATGAAAAACTGTTTTTT
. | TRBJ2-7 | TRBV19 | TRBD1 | CASRPGQGREQYF | TGTGCCAGTCGGCCGGGACAGGGACGCGAGCAGTACTTC
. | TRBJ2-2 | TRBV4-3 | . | CASRISANTGELFF | TGCGCCAGCAGAATCTCCGCGAACACCGGGGAGCTGTTTTTT
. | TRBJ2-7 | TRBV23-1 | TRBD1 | CASSQKPTGDEQYF | TGCGCCAGCAGTCAAAAGCCGACAGGGGACGAGCAGTACTTC
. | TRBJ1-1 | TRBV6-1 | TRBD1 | CASSFYRGGEAFF | TGTGCCAGCAGTTTCTACAGGGGTGGTGAAGCTTTCTTT
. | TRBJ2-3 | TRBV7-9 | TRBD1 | CASSSGTVEPDTQYF | TGTGCCAGCAGCTCCGGGACAGTTGAACCAGATACGCAGTATTTT
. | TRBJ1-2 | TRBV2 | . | CASSEAAVNYGYTF | TGTGCCAGCAGTGAAGCCGCGGTTAACTATGGCTACACCTTC
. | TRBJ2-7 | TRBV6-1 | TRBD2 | CASSEAEAGAHEQYF | TGTGCCAGCAGTGAAGCTGAAGCGGGAGCTCACGAGCAGTACTTC
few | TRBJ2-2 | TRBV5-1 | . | CASSLDGVDTGELFF | TGCGCCAGCAGCTTGGATGGGGTGGACACCGGGGAGCTGTTTTTT